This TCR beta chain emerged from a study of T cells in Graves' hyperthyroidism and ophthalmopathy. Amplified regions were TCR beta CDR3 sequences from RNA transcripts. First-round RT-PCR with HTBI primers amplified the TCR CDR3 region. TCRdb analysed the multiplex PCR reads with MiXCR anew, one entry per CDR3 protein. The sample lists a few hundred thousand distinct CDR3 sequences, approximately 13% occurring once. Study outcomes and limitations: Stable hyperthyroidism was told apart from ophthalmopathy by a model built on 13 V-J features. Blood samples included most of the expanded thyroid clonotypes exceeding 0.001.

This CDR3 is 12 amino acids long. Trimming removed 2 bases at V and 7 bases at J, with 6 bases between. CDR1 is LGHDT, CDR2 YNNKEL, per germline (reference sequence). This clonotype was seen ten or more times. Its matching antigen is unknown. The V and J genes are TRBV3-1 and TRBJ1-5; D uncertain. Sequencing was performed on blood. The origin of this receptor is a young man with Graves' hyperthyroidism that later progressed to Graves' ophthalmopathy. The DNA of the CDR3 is TGTGCCAGCAGCCAATTTGGCCAGCCCCAGCATTTT. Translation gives CASSQFGQPQHF.